Given below is one T cell receptor (beta chain) in context. The antigen is undetermined. The sample belongs to a study of T-cell reconstitution after alpha-beta-depleted transplantation in children. Study-level findings and limits: T-cell numbers and diversity, one year after transplant, stemmed largely from T cells that were newly produced. Reportedly, alpha-beta T cells present about two months post-transplant originated from several hundred expanded clones of graft origin.

Between the trimmed V and J ends, which lost 3 bases and 2 bases, there was a span of 13 bases. Germline V CDR1 and CDR2: SQVTM, ANQGSEA. This CDR3 has 14 amino acids. A TCRbeta library incorporating unique molecular identifiers was prepared. TCRdb itself ran the PCR reads through MiXCR, one entry per CDR3 protein. Of just over 950,000 distinct CDR3 sequences listed, roughly 29% were seen once; the top ten hold roughly 28%. This TCR was sampled from a boy younger than two who had a stem cell transplant for SCID, so the T cells may come from the graft donor. The rearrangement uses TRBV29-1 and TRBJ1-2; D may be TRBD1 (5 bases). This specimen was PBMCs, mostly from graft donor cells, taken 360 days after TCRalphabeta/CD19-depleted stem cell transplant. The CDR3 DNA is TGCAGCGTTGACGACAGAGCAAACAACTATGGCTACACCTTC. It codes for CSVDDRANNYGYTF. The entire variable domain, with the rest obtained from reference TRBV29-1 and TRBJ1-2, is as follows: SAVISQKPSRDICQRGTSLTIQCQVDSQVTMMFWYRQQPGQSLTLIATANQGSEATYESGFVIDKFPISRPNLTFSTLTVSNMSPEDSSIYLCSVDDRANNYGYTFGSGTRLTVV.